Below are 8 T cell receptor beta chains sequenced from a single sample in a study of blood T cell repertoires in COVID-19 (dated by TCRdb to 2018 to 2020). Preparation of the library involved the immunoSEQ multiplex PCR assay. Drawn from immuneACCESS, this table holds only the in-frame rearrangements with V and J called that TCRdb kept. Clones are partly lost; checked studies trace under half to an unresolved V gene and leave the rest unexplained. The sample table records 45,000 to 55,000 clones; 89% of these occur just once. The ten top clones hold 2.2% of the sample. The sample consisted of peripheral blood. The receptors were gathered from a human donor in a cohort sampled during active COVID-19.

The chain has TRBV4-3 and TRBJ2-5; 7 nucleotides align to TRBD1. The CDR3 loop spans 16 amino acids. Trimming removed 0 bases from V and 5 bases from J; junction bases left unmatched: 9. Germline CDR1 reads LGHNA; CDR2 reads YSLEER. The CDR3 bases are TGCGCCAGCAGCCAAGATGGTACAGGGGTTCTCGAGACCCAGTACTTC. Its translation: CASSQDGTGVLETQYF.

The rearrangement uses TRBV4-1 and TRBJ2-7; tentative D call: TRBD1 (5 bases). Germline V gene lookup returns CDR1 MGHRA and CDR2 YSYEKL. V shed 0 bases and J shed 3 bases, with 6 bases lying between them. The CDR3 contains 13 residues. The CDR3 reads CASSQDQGYEQYF. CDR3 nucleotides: TGCGCCAGCAGCCAAGACCAGGGCTACGAGCAGTACTTC.

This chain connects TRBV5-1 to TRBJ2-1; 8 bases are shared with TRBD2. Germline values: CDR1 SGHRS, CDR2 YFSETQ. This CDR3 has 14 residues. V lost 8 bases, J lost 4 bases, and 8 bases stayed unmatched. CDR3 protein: CASSGGRNYNEQFF. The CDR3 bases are TGCGCCAGTTCGGGGGGGAGGAATTACAATGAGCAGTTCTTC.

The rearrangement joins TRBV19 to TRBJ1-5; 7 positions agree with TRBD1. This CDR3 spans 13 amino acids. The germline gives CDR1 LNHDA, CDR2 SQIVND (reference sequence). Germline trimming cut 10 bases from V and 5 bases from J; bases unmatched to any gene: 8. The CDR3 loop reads CATRNRGDQPQHF. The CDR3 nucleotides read TGTGCCACCCGGAACAGGGGAGATCAGCCCCAGCATTTT.

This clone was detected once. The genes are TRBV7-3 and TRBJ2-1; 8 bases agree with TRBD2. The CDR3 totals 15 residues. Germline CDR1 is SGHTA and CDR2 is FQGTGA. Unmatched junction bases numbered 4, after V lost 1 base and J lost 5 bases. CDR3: CASSLSSGNHNEQFF. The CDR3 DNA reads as TGTGCCAGCAGCTTAAGTAGCGGGAACCACAATGAGCAGTTCTTC.

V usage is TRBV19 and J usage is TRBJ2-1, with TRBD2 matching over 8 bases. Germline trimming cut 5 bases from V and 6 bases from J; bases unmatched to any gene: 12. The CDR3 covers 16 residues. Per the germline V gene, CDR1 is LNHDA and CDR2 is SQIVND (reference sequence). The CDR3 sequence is CASSGGREALPNEQFF. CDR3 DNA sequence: TGTGCCAGTAGTGGTGGGCGGGAGGCCCTACCCAATGAGCAGTTCTTC.

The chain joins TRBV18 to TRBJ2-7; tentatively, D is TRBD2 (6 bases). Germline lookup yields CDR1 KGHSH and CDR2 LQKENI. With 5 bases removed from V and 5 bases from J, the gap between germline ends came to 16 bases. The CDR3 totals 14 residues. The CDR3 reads CASSEYDSGNEQYF. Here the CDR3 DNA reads TGTGCCAGCTCAGAATACGATAGCGGCAACGAGCAGTACTTC.

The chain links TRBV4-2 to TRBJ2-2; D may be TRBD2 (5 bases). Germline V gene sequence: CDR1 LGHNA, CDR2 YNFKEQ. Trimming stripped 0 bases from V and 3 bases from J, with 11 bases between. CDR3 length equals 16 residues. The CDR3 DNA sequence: TGTGCCAGCAGCCAAGATGGGAGCGAGGACACCGGGGAGCTGTTTTTT. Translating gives CASSQDGSEDTGELFF.